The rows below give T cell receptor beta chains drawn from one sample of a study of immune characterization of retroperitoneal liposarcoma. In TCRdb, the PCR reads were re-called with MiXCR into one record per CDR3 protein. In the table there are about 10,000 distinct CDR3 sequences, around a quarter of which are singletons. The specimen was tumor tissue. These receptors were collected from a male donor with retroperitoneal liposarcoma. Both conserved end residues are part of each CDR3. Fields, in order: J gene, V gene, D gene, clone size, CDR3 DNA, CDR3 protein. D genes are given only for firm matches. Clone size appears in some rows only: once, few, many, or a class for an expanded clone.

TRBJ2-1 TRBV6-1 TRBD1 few TGTGCCAGCAAAGAAGTCACAGGGGATTACGAGCAGTTCTTC CASKEVTGDYEQFF
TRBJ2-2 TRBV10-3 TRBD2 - TGTGCCATCAGTGTTAGCGGGGGGAACACCGGGGAGCTGTTTTTT CAISVSGGNTGELFF
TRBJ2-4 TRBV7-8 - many TGTGCCAGCAGCTTCCCTCGAAAGGGAGCCACCTACAATGAGCAGTACTTC CASSFPRKGATYNEQYF
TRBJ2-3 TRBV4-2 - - TGTGCCAGCAGTAAACAGCCCACAGATACGCAGTATTTT CASSKQPTDTQYF
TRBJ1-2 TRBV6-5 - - TGTGCCAGCAGTAGGGACAACTATGGCTACACCTTC CASSRDNYGYTF
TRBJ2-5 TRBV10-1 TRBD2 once TGCGCCAGCATCAACGCCGGGGCTAGCGGGAATGAGCAGTACTTC CASINAGASGNEQYF
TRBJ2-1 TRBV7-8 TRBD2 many TGTGCCAGCAGCTTAGTCCTAGCGGGGGGTTATATCTACAATGAGCAGTTCTTC CASSLVLAGGYIYNEQFF
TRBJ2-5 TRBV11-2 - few TGTGCCAGCAGCCCTGGACGTGATCTCGAGACCCAGTACTTC CASSPGRDLETQYF
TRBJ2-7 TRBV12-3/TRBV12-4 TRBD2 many TGTGCCAGCAGAGGCGGGGGGGCCGGTGAGCAGTACTTC CASRGGGAGEQYF
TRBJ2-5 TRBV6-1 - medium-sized TGTGCCAGCAGAAGCGGACAGTTAGAGACCCAGTACTTC CASRSGQLETQYF
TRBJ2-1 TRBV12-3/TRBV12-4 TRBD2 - TGTGCCAGCACCGCGCCCGGGGGGTTTATTAATGAGCAGTTCTTC CASTAPGGFINEQFF
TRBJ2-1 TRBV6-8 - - TGTGCCAGCGCCAGGGCTGACGAGCAGTTCTTC CASARADEQFF
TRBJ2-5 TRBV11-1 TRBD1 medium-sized TGTGCCAGCAGCAGAAGGGGGCCTTGGGAGACCCAGTACTTC CASSRRGPWETQYF
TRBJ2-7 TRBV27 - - TGTGCCAGCAGTTTATTCCTGGACTACAATGAGCAGTACTTC CASSLFLDYNEQYF
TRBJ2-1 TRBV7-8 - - TGTGCCAGCAGCGCCCGGTTACAGGGTACGGACAATGAGCAGTTCTTC CASSARLQGTDNEQFF
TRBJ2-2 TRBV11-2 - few TGTGCCAGCAGCTTAGATGGCCCGGGGGCGTGGGCCGGGGAGCTGTTTTTT CASSLDGPGAWAGELFF
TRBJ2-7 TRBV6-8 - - TGTGCCAGCAGTCCGCGGGCAGGGGCCAACCTTATCGAGCAGTACTTC CASSPRAGANLIEQYF
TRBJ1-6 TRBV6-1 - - TGTGCCAGCAGTTATAACCAAGAGACCCGGTACTTT CASSYNQETRYF
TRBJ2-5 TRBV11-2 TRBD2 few TGTGCCAGCAGCTTATTGGGCGGGAGGCAGGAGACCCAGTACTTC CASSLLGGRQETQYF
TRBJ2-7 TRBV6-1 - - TGTGCCAGCAGCAGGGAGTCCCAAAACTACGAGCAGTACTTC CASSRESQNYEQYF
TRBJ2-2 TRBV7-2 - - TGTGCCAGCAGCCCCGACGCGGGGAACACCGGGGAGCTGTTTTTT CASSPDAGNTGELFF
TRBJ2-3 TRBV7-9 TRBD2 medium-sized TGTGCCAGCAGCACCGGACTAGCGGGACCAGATACGCAGTATTTT CASSTGLAGPDTQYF